These 5 T cell receptor beta chains were all obtained from the same sample, sequenced in a study of blood T cell repertoires in COVID-19. TCRdb keeps only in-frame clones here, not all; method: immunoSEQ multiplex PCR. The sample has some 29,000 clones; nearly 90% are singletons. The sample taken for sequencing was peripheral blood. These receptors were taken from a human donor in a cohort sampled during active COVID-19.

The chain carries TRBV2 and TRBJ2-5; the D gene is possibly TRBD1 (5 bases). The length of the CDR3 is 16 residues. Germline V lookup: CDR1 SNHLY, CDR2 FYNNEI. V was pared by 0 bases and J by 2 bases, with 13 bases between. In nucleotides, the CDR3 is TGTGCCAGCAGTGAAGCCAGACAGACCTCACAAGAGACCCAGTACTTC. Translated: CASSEARQTSQETQYF.

This clone was found a few times. This chain uses TRBV19 with TRBJ2-6; a possible D gene is TRBD1 (5 bases). In germline, CDR1 is LNHDA, CDR2 SQIVND (reference sequence). This CDR3 is built from 14 residues. Trimming took 7 bases from V and 2 from J, leaving 9 bases between them. CDR3 sequence: CASTARAGANVLTF. Here the CDR3 DNA reads TGTGCCAGTACGGCCAGGGCTGGGGCCAACGTCCTGACTTTC. Complete variable domain (other parts from reference TRBV19 and TRBJ2-6): DGGITQSPKYLFRKEGQNVTLSCEQNLNHDAMYWYRQDPGQGLRLIYYSQIVNDFQKGDIAEGYSVSREKKESFPLTVTSAQKNPTAFYLCASTARAGANVLTFGAGSRLTVL.

The V call is TRBV6-2 or TRBV6-3, the J call TRBJ2-6; no definite D call. CDR3 length equals 15 residues. Germline assignment: CDR1 MNHEY and CDR2 SVGEGT. The germline V and J ends were trimmed by 2 bases and 4 bases, with 9 bases remaining between them. The CDR3 sequence is CASSYAFRGANVLTF. The DNA of the CDR3 is TGTGCCAGCAGTTACGCCTTCCGGGGGGCCAACGTCCTGACTTTC.

The sample holds a few counts of this clone. The chain is built from TRBV7-3 and TRBJ2-2; D is perhaps TRBD2 (5 bases). V shed 3 bases and J shed 7 bases, with 9 bases lying between them. CDR1 is SGHTA, CDR2 FQGTGA, per germline. The CDR3 is made up of 13 amino acids. The CDR3 loop is CASSFSGSGELFF. The CDR3 DNA sequence: TGTGCCAGCAGCTTCTCGGGGAGCGGGGAGCTGTTTTTT.

The chain is built from TRBV9 and TRBJ2-3; TRBD2 agrees at 8 bases. Per the germline V gene, CDR1 is SGDLS and CDR2 is YYNGEE. With 4 bases clipped from V and 8 bases from J, the junction kept 15 bases outside the gene matches. The CDR3 is 16 amino acids. The chain's CDR3 is CASSPRIGRGVGTQYF. The CDR3 region has the DNA TGTGCCAGCAGCCCCCGGATTGGGCGGGGGGTTGGTACGCAGTATTTT.